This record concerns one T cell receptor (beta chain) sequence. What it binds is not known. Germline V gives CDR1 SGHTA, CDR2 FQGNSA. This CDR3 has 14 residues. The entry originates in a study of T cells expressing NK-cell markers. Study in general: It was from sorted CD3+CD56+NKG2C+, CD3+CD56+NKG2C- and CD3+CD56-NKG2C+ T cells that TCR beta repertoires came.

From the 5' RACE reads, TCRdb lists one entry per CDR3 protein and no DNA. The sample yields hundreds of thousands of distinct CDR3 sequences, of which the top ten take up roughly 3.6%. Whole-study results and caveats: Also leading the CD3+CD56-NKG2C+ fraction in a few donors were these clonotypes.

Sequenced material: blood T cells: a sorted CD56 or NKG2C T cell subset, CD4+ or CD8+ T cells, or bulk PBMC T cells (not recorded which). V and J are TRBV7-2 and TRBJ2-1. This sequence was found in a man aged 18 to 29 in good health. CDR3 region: CASSLSAPYNEQFF.